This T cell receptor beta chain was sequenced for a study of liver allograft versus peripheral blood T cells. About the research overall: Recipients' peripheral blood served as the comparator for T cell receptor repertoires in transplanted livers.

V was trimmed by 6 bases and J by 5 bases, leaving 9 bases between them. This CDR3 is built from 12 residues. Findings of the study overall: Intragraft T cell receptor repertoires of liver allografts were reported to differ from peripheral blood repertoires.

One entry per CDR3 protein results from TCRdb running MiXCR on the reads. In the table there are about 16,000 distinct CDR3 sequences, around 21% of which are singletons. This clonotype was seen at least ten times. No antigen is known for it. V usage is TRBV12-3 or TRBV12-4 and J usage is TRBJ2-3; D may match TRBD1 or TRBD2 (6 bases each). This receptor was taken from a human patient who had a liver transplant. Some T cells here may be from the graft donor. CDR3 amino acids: CASSRGGDTQYF. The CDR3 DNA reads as TGTGCCAGCAGCAGGGGAGGAGATACGCAGTATTTT.